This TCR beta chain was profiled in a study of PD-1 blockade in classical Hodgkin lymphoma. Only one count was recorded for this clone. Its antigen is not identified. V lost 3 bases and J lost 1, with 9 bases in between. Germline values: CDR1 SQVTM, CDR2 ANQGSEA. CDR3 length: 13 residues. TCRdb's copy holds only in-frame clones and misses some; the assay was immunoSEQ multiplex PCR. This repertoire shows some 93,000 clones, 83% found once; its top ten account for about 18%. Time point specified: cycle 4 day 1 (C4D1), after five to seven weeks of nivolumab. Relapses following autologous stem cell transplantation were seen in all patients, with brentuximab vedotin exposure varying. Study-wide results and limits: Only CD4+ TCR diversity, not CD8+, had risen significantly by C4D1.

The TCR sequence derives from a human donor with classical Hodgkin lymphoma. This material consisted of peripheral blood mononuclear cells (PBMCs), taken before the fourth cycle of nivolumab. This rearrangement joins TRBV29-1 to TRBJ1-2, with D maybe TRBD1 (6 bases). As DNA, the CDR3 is TGCAGCGTTGAGGTACAGGGTAACTATGGCTACACCTTC. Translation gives CSVEVQGNYGYTF.